A single sample gave rise to the 8 T cell receptor beta chains below, sequenced in a study of T-cell memory formation after mild COVID-19. One entry per CDR3 protein, called by TCRdb with MiXCR from the 5' RACE reads. The sample includes 170,000 or so distinct CDR3 sequences, 20% to 25% of them seen just once. The sample consisted of PBMCs or a T cell subset sorted from them (not recorded which). These receptors were collected from an adult woman who had mild COVID-19 (a few samples of this study predate the infection). Cell type and time point are not known.

This clonotype has ten or more counts. The V call is TRBV5-4, the J call TRBJ1-5, with D unresolved. Trimming shortened V by 7 bases and J by 0 bases, and 11 bases separated the two germline ends. The CDR3 loop spans 14 amino acids. Germline CDR1 and CDR2: SGHNT and YYREEE (reference sequence). The CDR3 coding sequence is TGTGCCAGCTCACTATTGGGTAGCAATCAGCCCCAGCATTTT. This gives the protein CASSLLGSNQPQHF. The full variable domain, rest sourced from reference TRBV5-4 and TRBJ1-5, is ETGVTQSPTHLIKTRGQQVTLRCSSQSGHNTVSWYQQALGQGPQFIFQYYREEENGRGNFPPRFSGLQFPNYSSELNVNALELDDSALYLCASSLLGSNQPQHFGDGTRLSIL.

This chain links TRBV20-1 with TRBJ2-1; 10 bases agree with TRBD2. This CDR3 has 14 residues. Germline loops: CDR1 DFQATT, CDR2 SNEGSKA (reference sequence). Trimming at V came to 3 bases and at J to 9 bases, leaving 8 bases not matched to a gene. CDR3 nucleotide sequence: TGCAGTGCTAGTAATCCTCTAGCGGGAGCTGAGCAGTTCTTC. Its translation is CSASNPLAGAEQFF.

This clonotype showed up just a few times. V usage is TRBV4-1 and J usage is TRBJ2-7, with 11 bases lining up with TRBD1. V lost 0 bases, J lost 3 bases, and 1 base stayed unmatched. The CDR3 is 15 amino acids. The germline V gene encodes CDR1 MGHRA and CDR2 YSYEKL. The CDR3, as DNA: TGCGCCAGCAGCCAAGAAGGGACAGGGGGCTACGAGCAGTACTTC. Translation gives CASSQEGTGGYEQYF.

V is TRBV10-3 and J is TRBJ2-5; D ambiguous. Trimming cost V 3 bases and J 5 bases, with 25 bases left between them. Germline V gene sequence: CDR1 ENHRY, CDR2 SYGVKD. The CDR3 runs to 18 residues. The CDR3 loop reads CAISDVPAGSLTWETQYF. The CDR3 region has the DNA TGTGCCATCAGTGATGTTCCCGCCGGTTCCTTGACATGGGAGACCCAGTACTTC.

The chain combines TRBV9 with TRBJ2-3, with a tentative D call TRBD2 (6 bases). V was clipped by 4 bases and J by 2 bases, with 20 bases between them. The CDR3 totals 17 residues. CDR1 SGDLS and CDR2 YYNGEE come from the germline V gene. The CDR3 DNA follows: TGTGCCAGCAGCCCCGATGGATCTAGCGCGATCACAGATACGCAGTATTTT. Translation: CASSPDGSSAITDTQYF.

This clonotype was observed at least ten times. The rearrangement joins TRBV19 to TRBJ2-6; D ambiguous. Germline CDR1 and CDR2: LNHDA and SQIVND (reference sequence). Trimming stripped 2 bases from V and 6 bases from J, with 14 bases between. The CDR3 spans 16 residues. The CDR3 DNA is TGTGCCAGTAGTATACTCGGGCCCTATGAGGCCAACGTCCTGACTTTC. Amino acids: CASSILGPYEANVLTF.

The V gene is TRBV7-8, the J gene TRBJ2-7; 9 bases agree with TRBD1. This CDR3 is 17 amino acids long. Germline V gene sequence: CDR1 SGHVS, CDR2 FQNEAQ. V was clipped by 5 bases and J by 0 bases; unmatched bases: 11. CDR3 amino acids: CASSPAQRDRVSYEQYF. The CDR3 DNA follows: TGTGCCAGCAGCCCGGCGCAGCGGGACAGGGTCTCCTACGAGCAGTACTTC.

This sequence joins TRBV5-6 and TRBJ2-7; maybe TRBD1 (6 bases). The length of the CDR3 is 13 residues. The V end lost 5 bases, the J end lost 2 bases, and 11 bases lay between the germline ends. Per germline, CDR1 SGHDT and CDR2 YYEEEE. The CDR3 sequence: CASSTTGTYEQYF. In DNA, the CDR3 is TGTGCCAGCAGTACGACAGGCACCTACGAGCAGTACTTC.